A single sample gave rise to the 11 T cell receptor beta chains below, sequenced in a study of cytomegalovirus exposure and HLA in healthy donors (TCRdb year 2017). Receptor libraries were prepared by the immunoSEQ multiplex PCR assay. For the multiplex PCR, a mixture combining 60 forward primers for TCR Vbeta segments and 13 reverse primers for TCR Jbeta segments was used. TCRdb re-hosts the immuneACCESS table, in-frame sequences only. Its copies lack some clones; in the studies checked, an unresolved V gene accounts for under half of them, and the cause for the rest is not known. The sample table lists 200,000 or so clones, approximately 80% of them with a count of one. The ten largest clones add up to over 1.1% of the sample. Sequencing was carried out using PBMCs. The receptors come from a girl aged 5-17 years in good health and CMV-seronegative.

This clone has only a few counts. The chain joins TRBV27 to TRBJ1-5, with D unclear. The CDR3 has 12 amino acids. V was clipped by 6 bases and J by 9 bases, with 12 bases between them. From germline, CDR1 is MNHEY and CDR2 SMNVEV (reference sequence). In DNA, the CDR3 is TGTGCCAGCAGCTCTGGAGGCCTGCCCCAGCATTTT. Its protein is CASSSGGLPQHF.

The chain links TRBV2 to TRBJ1-5, with a weak D call TRBD1 (6 bases). CDR1 is SNHLY and CDR2 is FYNNEI in the germline V gene. The CDR3 sequence is 15 residues long. V lost 4 bases, J lost 7 bases, and 17 bases lay in between. CDR3 region: CASSVLGAEGQPQHF. CDR3 bases: TGTGCCAGCAGTGTATTGGGGGCTGAAGGGCAGCCCCAGCATTTT.

The genes are TRBV9 and TRBJ1-2; 8 positions match TRBD1. Germline trimming cut 0 bases from V and 6 bases from J; bases unmatched to any gene: 7. The CDR3 runs to 15 residues. Germline assignment: CDR1 SGDLS and CDR2 YYNGEE. CDR3 nucleotides: TGTGCCAGCAGCGTAGATTGGACAGGGATGAATGGCTACACCTTC. This sequence encodes CASSVDWTGMNGYTF.

The genes are TRBV11-1 and TRBJ2-7; TRBD2 matches at 9 bases. The ends lost 3 bases at V and 1 base at J; junction bases unmatched: 1. Germline CDR1 is SGHAT and CDR2 is FQDESV (reference sequence). There are 14 residues in the CDR3. The CDR3 sequence is CASSFSGGSYEQYF. The CDR3 DNA is TGTGCCAGCAGCTTTAGCGGGGGATCCTACGAGCAGTACTTC.

The V call is TRBV28, the J call TRBJ1-5; possibly TRBD1 for D (6 bases). CDR3 length: 17 amino acids. V lost 1 base to trimming and J lost 0 bases, with 13 bases between them. Germline assignment: CDR1 MDHEN and CDR2 SYDVKM. CDR3 amino acids: CASSLFGHRVSNQPQHF. The CDR3 DNA is TGTGCCAGCAGTTTATTCGGGCACAGGGTTAGCAATCAGCCCCAGCATTTT. The variable domain in full, with the rest retrieved from reference TRBV28 and TRBJ1-5, is DVKVTQSSRYLVKRTGEKVFLECVQDMDHENMFWYRQDPGLGLRLIYFSYDVKMKEKGDIPEGYSVSREKKERFSLILESASTNQTSMYLCASSLFGHRVSNQPQHFGDGTRLSIL.

The rearrangement uses TRBV2 and TRBJ1-1; 9 bases match TRBD1. Germline V lookup: CDR1 SNHLY, CDR2 FYNNEI. The CDR3 extends over 13 amino acids. V was pared by 11 bases and J by 11 bases, with 15 bases of the junction left unmatched. CDR3 coding DNA: TGTGCCGGATCCGAGGACAGGGGTGGAAAGGCTTTCTTT. Protein sequence: CAGSEDRGGKAFF.

This clone was observed a single time. The V gene is TRBV27, the J gene TRBJ2-7; the D is unclear. Per germline, CDR1 MNHEY and CDR2 SMNVEV (reference sequence). Between the trimmed V and J ends, which lost 3 bases and 5 bases, there was a span of 14 bases. This CDR3 contains 14 residues. This chain's CDR3 is CASSFAGSYNEQYF. Here the CDR3 DNA reads TGTGCCAGCAGTTTCGCCGGGTCTTATAACGAGCAGTACTTC.

The V and J genes are TRBV7-2 and TRBJ1-2; weak D call: TRBD1 (6 bases). Germline lookup yields CDR1 SGHTA and CDR2 FQGNSA. The V and J ends lost 4 bases and 5 bases respectively, with 14 bases between them. The CDR3 is made up of 14 amino acids. CDR3 DNA: TGTGCCAGCAGCTCCGGGGGGGCCCTTTATGGCTACACCTTC. It yields the protein CASSSGGALYGYTF.

This sequence joins TRBV5-6 and TRBJ2-7, with 9 bases lining up with TRBD1. CDR1 and CDR2 from the germline V gene are SGHDT and YYEEEE. The ends lost 0 bases at V and 2 bases at J; junction bases unmatched: 3. This CDR3 spans 15 amino acids. CDR3 bases: TGTGCCAGCAGCTTGGTGGGGACAGGGCCCTACGAGCAGTACTTC. Amino acids: CASSLVGTGPYEQYF.

This chain links TRBV11-3 with TRBJ2-3; perhaps TRBD1 as D (6 bases). The CDR3 is 14 residues long. V dropped 5 bases and J dropped 2 bases, with 11 bases sitting between them. In germline, CDR1 is SGHNT, CDR2 YENEEA. The CDR3 nucleotides read TGTGCCAGCAGCCCGGGACACATCACAGATACGCAGTATTTT. Translation gives CASSPGHITDTQYF.

The rearrangement links TRBV27 to TRBJ1-5; the D gene is possibly TRBD1 (5 bases). Germline CDR1 MNHEY, CDR2 SMNVEV (reference sequence). Trimming left V 6 bases short and J 0 bases short, with 18 bases between. The CDR3 is 17 residues long. The CDR3 nucleotides read TGTGCCAGCAGCGGTGACAGACAACCCTATAGCAATCAGCCCCAGCATTTT. This translates into CASSGDRQPYSNQPQHF.